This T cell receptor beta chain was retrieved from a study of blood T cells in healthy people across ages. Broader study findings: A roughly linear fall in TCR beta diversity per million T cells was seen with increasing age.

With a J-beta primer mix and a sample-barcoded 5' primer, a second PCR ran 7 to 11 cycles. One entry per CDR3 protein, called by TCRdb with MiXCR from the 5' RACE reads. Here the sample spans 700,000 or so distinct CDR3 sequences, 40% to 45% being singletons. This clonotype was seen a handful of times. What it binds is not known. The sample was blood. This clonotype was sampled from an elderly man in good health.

The CDR3 DNA is TGTGCCAGCAGCTCTACTAGCGGGAGGTTAAATGAGCAGTACTTC. Protein product: CASSSTSGRLNEQYF. The rearrangement links TRBV7-3 to TRBJ2-5; 12 nucleotides agree with TRBD2. The CDR3 contains 15 residues. Germline CDR1 SGHTA, CDR2 FQGTGA. Trimming took 4 bases from V and 11 from J; bases not matched to a gene: 11.